This T cell receptor (beta chain) was found in a study of cytomegalovirus exposure and HLA in healthy donors. Study background: As released early, the data held 85 million to 95 million unique TCRs from HLA-typed donors.

This PCR relied on a set of 60 Vbeta primers and 13 Jbeta primers. Profiling relied on immunoSEQ multiplex PCR, and the TCRdb table lists in-frame clones only, not all of them. This sample has around 130,000 clones, with 75% to 85% found just once. This clone has only a few counts. The antigen remains undetermined. This specimen includes other DNA sequences encoding the same CDR3. Overall study findings and caveats: A few of the chains that were CMV-associated were confirmed in vitro to be specific for CMV antigens. In an earlier analysis, about 87% or about 30%: the productive usage of most TCR beta V segments.

The CDR3 spans 15 residues. The trim removed 4 bases at V and 0 bases at J, leaving 2 bases unmatched. Germline V gives CDR1 MGHRA, CDR2 YSYEKL. This clonotype was obtained from a man aged 18 to 35 in good health and CMV-seronegative. The sequencing sample was made of PBMCs. The V call is TRBV4-1, the J call TRBJ2-1; 8 bases agree with TRBD2. This chain's CDR3 is CASSPSGSSYNEQFF. In DNA form, the CDR3 reads TGCGCCAGCAGCCCGAGCGGGAGCTCCTACAATGAGCAGTTCTTC.